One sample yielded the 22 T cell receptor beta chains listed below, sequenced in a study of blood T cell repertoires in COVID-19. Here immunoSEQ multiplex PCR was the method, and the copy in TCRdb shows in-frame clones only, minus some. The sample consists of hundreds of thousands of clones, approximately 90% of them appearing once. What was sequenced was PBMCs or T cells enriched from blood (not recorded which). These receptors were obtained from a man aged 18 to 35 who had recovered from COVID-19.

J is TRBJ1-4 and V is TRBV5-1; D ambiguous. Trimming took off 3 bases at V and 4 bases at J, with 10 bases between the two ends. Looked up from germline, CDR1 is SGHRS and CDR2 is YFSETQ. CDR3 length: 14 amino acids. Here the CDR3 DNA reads TGCGCCAGCAGCTATCAGGCGATTAATGAAAAACTGTTTTTT. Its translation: CASSYQAINEKLFF.

The chain's CDR3 is CASSEASGQPQHF. CDR3 DNA sequence: TGTGCCAGCAGTGAAGCATCAGGGCAGCCCCAGCATTTT. This chain connects TRBV6-1 to TRBJ1-5; maybe TRBD1 (5 bases). Germline-derived CDR1 and CDR2 are MNHNS and SASEGT. Trimming took off 0 bases at V and 7 bases at J, with 7 bases between the two ends. This CDR3 is built from 13 residues.

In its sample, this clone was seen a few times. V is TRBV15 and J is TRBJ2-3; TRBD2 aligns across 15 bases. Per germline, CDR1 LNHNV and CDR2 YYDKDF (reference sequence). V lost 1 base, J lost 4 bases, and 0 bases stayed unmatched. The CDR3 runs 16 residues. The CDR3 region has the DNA TGTGCCACCAGCAGAGGGACTAGCGGGGGGGCAGATACGCAGTATTTT. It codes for CATSRGTSGGADTQYF.

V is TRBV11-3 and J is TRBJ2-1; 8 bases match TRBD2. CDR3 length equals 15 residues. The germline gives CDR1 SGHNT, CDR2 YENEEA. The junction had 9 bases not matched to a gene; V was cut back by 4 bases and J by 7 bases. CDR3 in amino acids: CASSSRSGMSNEQFF. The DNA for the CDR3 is TGTGCCAGCAGCTCACGTAGCGGGATGTCTAATGAGCAGTTCTTC.

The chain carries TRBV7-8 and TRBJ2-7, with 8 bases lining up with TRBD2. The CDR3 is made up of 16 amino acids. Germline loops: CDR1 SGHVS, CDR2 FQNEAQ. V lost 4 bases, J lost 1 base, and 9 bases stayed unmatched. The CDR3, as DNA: TGTGCCAGCAGCTCCTCGAGGGTAGCGGGGTCCTACGAGCAGTACTTC. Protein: CASSSSRVAGSYEQYF.

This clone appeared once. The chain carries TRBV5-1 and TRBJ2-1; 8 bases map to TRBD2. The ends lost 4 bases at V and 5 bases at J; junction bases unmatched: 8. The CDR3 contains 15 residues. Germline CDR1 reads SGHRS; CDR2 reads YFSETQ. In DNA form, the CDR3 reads TGCGCCAGCAGCCCGAGACTAGCGAGTAACAATGAGCAGTTCTTC. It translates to CASSPRLASNNEQFF.

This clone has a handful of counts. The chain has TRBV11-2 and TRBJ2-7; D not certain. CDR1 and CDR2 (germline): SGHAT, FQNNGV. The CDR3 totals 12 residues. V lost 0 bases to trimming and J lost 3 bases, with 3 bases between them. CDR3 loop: CASSLDYYEQYF. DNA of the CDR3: TGTGCCAGCAGCTTAGATTACTACGAGCAGTACTTC.

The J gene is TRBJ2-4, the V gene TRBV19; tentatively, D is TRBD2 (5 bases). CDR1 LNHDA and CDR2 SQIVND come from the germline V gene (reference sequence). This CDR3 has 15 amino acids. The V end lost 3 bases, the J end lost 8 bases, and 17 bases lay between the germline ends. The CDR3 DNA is TGTGCCAGTAGTATTCCCAACGGCCGGGGAGACATTCAGTACTTC. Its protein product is CASSIPNGRGDIQYF. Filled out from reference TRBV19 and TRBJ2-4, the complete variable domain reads DGGITQSPKYLFRKEGQNVTLSCEQNLNHDAMYWYRQDPGQGLRLIYYSQIVNDFQKGDIAEGYSVSREKKESFPLTVTSAQKNPTAFYLCASSIPNGRGDIQYFGAGTRLSVL.

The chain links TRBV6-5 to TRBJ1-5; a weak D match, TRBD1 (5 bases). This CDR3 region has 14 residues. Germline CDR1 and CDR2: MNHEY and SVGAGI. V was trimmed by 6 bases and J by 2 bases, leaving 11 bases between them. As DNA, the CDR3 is TGTGCCAGCAGGAGGACAACGGGCAATCAGCCCCAGCATTTT. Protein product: CASRRTTGNQPQHF.

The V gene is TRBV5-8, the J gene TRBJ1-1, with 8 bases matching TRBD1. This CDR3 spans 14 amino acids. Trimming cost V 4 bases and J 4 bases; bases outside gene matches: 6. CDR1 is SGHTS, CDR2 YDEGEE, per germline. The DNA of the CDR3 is TGTGCCAGCAGCCGGGACAGGTCAGTCACTGAAGCTTTCTTT. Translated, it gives CASSRDRSVTEAFF.

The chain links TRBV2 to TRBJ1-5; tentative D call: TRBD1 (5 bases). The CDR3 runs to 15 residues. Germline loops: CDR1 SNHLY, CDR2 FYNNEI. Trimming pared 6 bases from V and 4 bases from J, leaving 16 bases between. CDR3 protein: CASRGGIRTNQPQHF. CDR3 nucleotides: TGTGCCAGCAGGGGGGGAATTAGGACGAATCAGCCCCAGCATTTT.

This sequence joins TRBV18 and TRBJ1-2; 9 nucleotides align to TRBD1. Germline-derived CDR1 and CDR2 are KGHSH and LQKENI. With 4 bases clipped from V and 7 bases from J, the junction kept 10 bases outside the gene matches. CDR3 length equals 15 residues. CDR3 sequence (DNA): TGTGCCAGCTCACAGGGGACAGGGCGTCTTGGTGGCTACACCTTC. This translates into CASSQGTGRLGGYTF.

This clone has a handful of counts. CDR3 sequence: CASSQDRDRTVYEQYF. CDR3 in DNA: TGCGCCAGCAGCCAAGATCGAGACAGGACCGTTTACGAGCAGTACTTC. V and J are TRBV4-1 and TRBJ2-7; a weak D match, TRBD1 (6 bases). CDR3 length: 16 residues. CDR1 and CDR2 from the germline V gene are MGHRA and YSYEKL. V shed 0 bases and J shed 4 bases, with 16 bases lying between them.

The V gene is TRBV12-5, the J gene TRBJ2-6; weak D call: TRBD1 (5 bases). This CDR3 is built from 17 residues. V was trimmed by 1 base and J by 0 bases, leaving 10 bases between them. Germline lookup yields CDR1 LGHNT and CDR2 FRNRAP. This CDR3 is CASGLAIDSSGANVLTF. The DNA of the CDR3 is TGTGCTAGTGGTTTGGCAATCGACAGCTCTGGGGCCAACGTCCTGACTTTC.

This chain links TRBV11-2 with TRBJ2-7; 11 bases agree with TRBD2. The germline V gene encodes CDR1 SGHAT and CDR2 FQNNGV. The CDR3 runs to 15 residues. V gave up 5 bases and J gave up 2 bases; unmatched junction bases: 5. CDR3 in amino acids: CASSPLAGGAYEQYF. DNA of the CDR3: TGTGCCAGCAGCCCTCTAGCGGGAGGCGCCTACGAGCAGTACTTC.

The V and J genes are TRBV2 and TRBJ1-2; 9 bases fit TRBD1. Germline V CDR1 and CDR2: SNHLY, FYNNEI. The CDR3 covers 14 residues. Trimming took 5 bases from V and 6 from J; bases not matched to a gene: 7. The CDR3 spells CASSMGQGSHGYTF. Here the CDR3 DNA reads TGTGCCAGCAGTATGGGACAGGGAAGTCATGGCTACACCTTC.

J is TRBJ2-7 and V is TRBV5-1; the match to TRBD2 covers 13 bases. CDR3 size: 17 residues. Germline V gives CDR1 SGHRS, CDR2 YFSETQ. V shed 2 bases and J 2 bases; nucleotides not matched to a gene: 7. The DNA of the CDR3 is TGCGCCAGCAGCTTCGGACTAGCGGGAGCCATCCCCTACGAGCAGTACTTC. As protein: CASSFGLAGAIPYEQYF.

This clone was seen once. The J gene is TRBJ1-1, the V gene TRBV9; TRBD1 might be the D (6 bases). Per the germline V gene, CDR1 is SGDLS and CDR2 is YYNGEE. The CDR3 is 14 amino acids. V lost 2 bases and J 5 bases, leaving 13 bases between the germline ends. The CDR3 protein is CASSVVTGRTEAFF. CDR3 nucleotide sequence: TGTGCCAGCAGCGTTGTGACAGGAAGGACTGAAGCTTTCTTT.

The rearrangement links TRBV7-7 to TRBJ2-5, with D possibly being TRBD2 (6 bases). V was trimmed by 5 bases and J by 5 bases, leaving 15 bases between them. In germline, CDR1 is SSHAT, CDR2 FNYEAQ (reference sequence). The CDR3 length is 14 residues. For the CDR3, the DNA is TGTGCCAGCAGCCCCGGCGGGGTTGGGGAGACCCAGTACTTC. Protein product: CASSPGGVGETQYF.

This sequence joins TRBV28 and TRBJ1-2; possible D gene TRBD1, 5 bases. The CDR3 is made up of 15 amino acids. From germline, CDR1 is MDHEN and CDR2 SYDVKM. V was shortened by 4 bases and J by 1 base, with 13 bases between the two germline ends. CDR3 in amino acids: CASSSAGQLNYGYTF. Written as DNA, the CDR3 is TGTGCCAGCAGTTCCGCAGGGCAACTTAACTATGGCTACACCTTC.

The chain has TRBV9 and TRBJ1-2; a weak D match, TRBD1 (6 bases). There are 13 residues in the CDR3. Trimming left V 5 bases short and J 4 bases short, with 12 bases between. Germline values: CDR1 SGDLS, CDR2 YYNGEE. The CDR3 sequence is CASSLGQSYGYTF. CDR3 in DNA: TGTGCCAGCAGTCTCGGACAGTCCTATGGCTACACCTTC.

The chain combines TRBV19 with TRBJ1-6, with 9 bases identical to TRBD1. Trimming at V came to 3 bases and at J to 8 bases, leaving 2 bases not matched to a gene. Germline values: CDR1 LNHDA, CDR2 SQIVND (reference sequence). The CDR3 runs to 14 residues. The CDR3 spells CASSMGQGYSPLHF. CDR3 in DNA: TGTGCCAGTAGTATGGGACAGGGCTATTCACCCCTCCACTTT.